A selection of T cell receptor beta chains follows, all from one sample in a study of T cell responses to AZD1222 COVID-19 vaccine. Using immunoSEQ multiplex PCR, the repertoire was profiled, and TCRdb retains in-frame clones only, with some absent. The sample has 100,000 to 150,000 clones, 89% seen once. The source material was peripheral blood, sampled on day 0 of AZD1222 vaccination. The receptors originated from an adult in good health. The conserved cysteine and the conserved F or W are not part of the CDR3 here.

>TRBJ1-4|TRBV19
ASSIGQGREKLF
>TRBJ1-2|TRBV6-6
ASSPEGLRAINYGYT
>TRBJ2-7|TRBV5-1
ASSSLAGGDYEQY
>TRBJ2-7|TRBV29-1
SVTGGRNEQY
>TRBJ2-1|TRBV19
ASSIGLAGVHFSYNEQF
>TRBJ2-7|TRBV28
ASLLGASGAYEQY
>TRBJ2-1|TRBV29-1
SARLGPLNEQF
>TRBJ2-1|TRBV4-3
ASSRTGTYNEQF
>TRBJ2-7|TRBV27
ASSANGQGVYEQY
>TRBJ1-5|TRBV19
ASSQGGDQPQH
>TRBJ2-1|TRBV9
ASSVVGLAEWSNEQF
>TRBJ1-1|TRBV2
ASSTSQGIGTEAF
>TRBJ2-2|TRBV14
ASSPSGTGVTGELF
>TRBJ2-1|TRBV7-9
ASSLGATRPQF
>TRBJ2-7|TRBV6-5
ASMALAGGEQY
>TRBJ1-2|TRBV30
AWSVLGFYGYT
>TRBJ2-3|TRBV19
ASSIRLAGTTDTQY
>TRBJ1-5|TRBV24-1
AIGRGQPQH
>TRBJ2-1|TRBV5-6
ASSYGLAGAQSSYNEQF
>TRBJ2-1|TRBV20-1
SASPNPDRGYHEQF
>TRBJ1-2|TRBV18
ASSPQGVYGYT
>TRBJ2-1|TRBV6-4
ASSPSGLAGHNEQF
>TRBJ2-3|TRBV3-1/TRBV3-2
ASSQVSRKTEWDTQY
>TRBJ1-1|TRBV6-1
ASSVPEGSGNTEAF
>TRBJ1-1|TRBV28
ASTPRGVNTEAF
>TRBJ1-1|TRBV19
ASTQTGNTEAF
>TRBJ2-2|TRBV6-5
ASSYSRYNTGELF
>TRBJ1-2|TRBV19
ASRLASRSNYGYT
>TRBJ2-7|TRBV27
ASSLKFGIYEQY
>TRBJ2-2|TRBV12-3/TRBV12-4
ASLTNTGELF
>TRBJ2-2|TRBV9
ASSPRALGGGGELF
>TRBJ2-1|TRBV5-1
ASSWTLADPSNEQF
>TRBJ1-1|TRBV5-6
ASSLDRTGPAF
>TRBJ1-1|TRBV5-1
ASSFDMNTEAF
>TRBJ2-3|TRBV5-1
ASSFGTSGRASTDTQY
>TRBJ2-1|TRBV7-3
ASSLTQSLAGDNEQF
>TRBJ1-5|TRBV18
ASSGQQGANQPQH
>TRBJ2-3|TRBV24-1
ATSDLAGDTDTQY
>TRBJ2-5|TRBV29-1
SVVPGGETQY
>TRBJ2-2|TRBV1
TSSHTSGTSGRNTGELF
>TRBJ1-5|TRBV11-2
ASSLDRASNQPQH